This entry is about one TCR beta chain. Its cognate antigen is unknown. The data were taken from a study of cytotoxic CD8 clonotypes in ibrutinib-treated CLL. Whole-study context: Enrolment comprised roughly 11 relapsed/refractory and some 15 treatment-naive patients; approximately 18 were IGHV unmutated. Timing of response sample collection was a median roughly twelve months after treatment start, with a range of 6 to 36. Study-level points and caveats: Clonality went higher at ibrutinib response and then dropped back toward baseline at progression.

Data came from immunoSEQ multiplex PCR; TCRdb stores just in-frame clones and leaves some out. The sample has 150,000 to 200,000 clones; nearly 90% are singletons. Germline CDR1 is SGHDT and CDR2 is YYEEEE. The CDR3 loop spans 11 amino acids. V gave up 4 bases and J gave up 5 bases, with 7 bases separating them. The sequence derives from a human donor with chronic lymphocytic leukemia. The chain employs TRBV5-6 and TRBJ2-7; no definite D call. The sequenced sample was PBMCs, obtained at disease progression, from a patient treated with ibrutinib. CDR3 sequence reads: CASSVMDEQYF. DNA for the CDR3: TGTGCCAGCAGCGTCATGGACGAGCAGTACTTC.